This TCR beta chain was captured by sequencing in a study of CD8 T cells in ankylosing spondylitis. Study observations and caveats: Earlier literature documents some of the motif variants in reactive arthritis synovial fluid and blood. Matched synovial fluid from ankylosing spondylitis patients was reported to be enriched for disease-linked clones. About 8 highly homologous variants made up a TCR beta motif, and this motif appeared characteristic of ankylosing spondylitis blood.

Molecular-barcoded quantitative 5'-RACE produced these TCR beta libraries. TCRdb reprocessed the 5' RACE reads with MiXCR, giving one entry per CDR3 protein. The table includes around 340,000 distinct CDR3 sequences, about 15% detected once. This clonotype was counted ten times or more. Its cognate antigen is unknown. Germline CDR1 is SGHAT and CDR2 is FQDESV (reference sequence). This CDR3 spans 14 amino acids. The V end was cut by 5 bases, the J end by 5 bases, with 15 bases between. The sample was blood, either unsorted or a sorted T cell fraction (not recorded which). This sequence was found in a male donor with ankylosing spondylitis or in good health (not recorded which). The genes are TRBV11-1 and TRBJ1-1; TRBD1 is a possible D gene (6 bases). This CDR3 reads CASSLDRRGTEAFF. DNA of the CDR3: TGTGCCAGCAGCCTGGACAGAAGGGGGACTGAAGCTTTCTTT.